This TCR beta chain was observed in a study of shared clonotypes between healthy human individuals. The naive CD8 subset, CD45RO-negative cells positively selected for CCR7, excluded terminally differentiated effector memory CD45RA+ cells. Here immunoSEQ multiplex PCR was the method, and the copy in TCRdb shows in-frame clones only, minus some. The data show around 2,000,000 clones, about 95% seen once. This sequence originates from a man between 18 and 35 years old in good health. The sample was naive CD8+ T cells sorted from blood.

The CDR3 sequence: CASSLTGAGVGNEQYF. For the CDR3, the DNA is TGTGCCAGCAGCTTGACGGGAGCGGGAGTAGGTAACGAGCAGTACTTC. The rearrangement links TRBV5-6 to TRBJ2-7; 8 bases are shared with TRBD2. Germline CDR1 and CDR2: SGHDT and YYEEEE. The CDR3 runs 16 residues. V shed 1 base, J shed 5 bases, and the junction held 11 bases outside the gene matches.